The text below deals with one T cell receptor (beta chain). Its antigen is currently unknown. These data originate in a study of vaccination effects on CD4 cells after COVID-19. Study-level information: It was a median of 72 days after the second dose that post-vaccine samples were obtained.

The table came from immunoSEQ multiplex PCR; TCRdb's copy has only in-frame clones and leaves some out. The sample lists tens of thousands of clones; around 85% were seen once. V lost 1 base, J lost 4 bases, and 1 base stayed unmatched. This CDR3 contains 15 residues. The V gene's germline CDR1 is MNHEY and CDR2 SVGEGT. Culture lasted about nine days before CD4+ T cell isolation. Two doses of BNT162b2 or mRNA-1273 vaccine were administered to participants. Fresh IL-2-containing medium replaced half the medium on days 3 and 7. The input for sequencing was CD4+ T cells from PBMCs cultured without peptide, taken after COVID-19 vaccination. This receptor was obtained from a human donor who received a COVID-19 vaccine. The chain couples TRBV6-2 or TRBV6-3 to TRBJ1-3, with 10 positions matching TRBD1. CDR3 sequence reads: CASSYLGQGGNTIYF. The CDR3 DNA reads TGTGCCAGCAGTTACTTGGGACAGGGGGGAAACACCATATATTTT.